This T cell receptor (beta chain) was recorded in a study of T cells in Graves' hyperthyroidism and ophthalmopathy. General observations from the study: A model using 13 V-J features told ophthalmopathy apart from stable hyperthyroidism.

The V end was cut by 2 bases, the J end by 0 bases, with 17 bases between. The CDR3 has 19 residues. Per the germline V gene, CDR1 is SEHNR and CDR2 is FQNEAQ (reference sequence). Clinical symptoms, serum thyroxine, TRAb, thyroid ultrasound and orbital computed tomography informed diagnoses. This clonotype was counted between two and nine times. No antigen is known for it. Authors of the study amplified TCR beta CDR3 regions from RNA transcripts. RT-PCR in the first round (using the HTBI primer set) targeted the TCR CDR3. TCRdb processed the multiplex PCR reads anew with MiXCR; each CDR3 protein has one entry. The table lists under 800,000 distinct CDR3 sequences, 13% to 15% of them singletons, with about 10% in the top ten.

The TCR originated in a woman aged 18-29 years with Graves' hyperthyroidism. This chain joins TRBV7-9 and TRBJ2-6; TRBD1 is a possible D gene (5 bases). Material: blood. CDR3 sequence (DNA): TGTGCCAGCAGCTTAATCCGGTACAGGACCCGCTCTGGGGCCAACGTCCTGACTTTC. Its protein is CASSLIRYRTRSGANVLTF.